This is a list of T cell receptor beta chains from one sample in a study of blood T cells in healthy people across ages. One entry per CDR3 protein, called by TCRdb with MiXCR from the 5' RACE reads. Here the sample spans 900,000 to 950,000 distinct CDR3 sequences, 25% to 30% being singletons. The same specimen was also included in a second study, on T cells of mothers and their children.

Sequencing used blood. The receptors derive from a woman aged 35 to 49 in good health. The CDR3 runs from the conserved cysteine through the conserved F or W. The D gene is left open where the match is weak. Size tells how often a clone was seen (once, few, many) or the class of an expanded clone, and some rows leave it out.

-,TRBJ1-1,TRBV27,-,CASSLRVRETEAFF,TGTGCCAGCAGTTTACGGGTCAGGGAAACTGAAGCTTTCTTT
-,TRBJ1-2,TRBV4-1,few,CASSQTVAAYGYTF,TGCGCCAGCAGCCAGACAGTGGCAGCCTATGGCTACACCTTC
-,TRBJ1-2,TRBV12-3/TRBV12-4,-,CASSTSGRGYTF,TGTGCCAGCAGCACTTCGGGGCGCGGCTACACCTTC
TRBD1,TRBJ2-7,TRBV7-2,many,CASSRQGAIEQYF,TGTGCCAGCAGTCGACAGGGGGCAATCGAGCAGTACTTC
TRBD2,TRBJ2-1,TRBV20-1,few,CSAYQRGAEAYNEQFF,TGCAGTGCTTACCAGCGGGGGGCCGAGGCCTACAATGAGCAGTTCTTC
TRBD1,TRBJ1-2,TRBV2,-,CASSDGTGFGYTF,TGTGCCAGCAGTGACGGGACAGGGTTTGGCTACACCTTC
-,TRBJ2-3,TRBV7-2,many,CASSLDRGDTQYF,TGTGCCAGCAGTTTAGATAGAGGAGATACGCAGTATTTT
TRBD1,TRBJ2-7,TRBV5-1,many,CASSLLGTVSYEQYF,TGCGCCAGCAGCTTACTCGGGACAGTTTCCTACGAGCAGTACTTC
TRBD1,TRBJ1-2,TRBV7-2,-,CASRDRGTNYGYTF,TGTGCCAGCAGGGACAGGGGAACTAACTATGGCTACACCTTC
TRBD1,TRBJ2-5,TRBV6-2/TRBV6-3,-,CASSPWDRGPSETQYF,TGTGCCAGCAGTCCGTGGGACAGGGGGCCATCGGAGACCCAGTACTTC
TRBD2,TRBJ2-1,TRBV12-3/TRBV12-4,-,CASSSRSRGTSGGLSSYSEQFF,TGTGCCAGCAGTTCCAGGTCTAGGGGGACTAGCGGGGGGCTCAGCTCCTACAGTGAGCAGTTCTTC
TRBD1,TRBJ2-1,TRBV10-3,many,CAIKSSRDSSYNEQFF,TGTGCCATCAAGAGTAGTAGGGACAGCTCCTACAATGAGCAGTTCTTC
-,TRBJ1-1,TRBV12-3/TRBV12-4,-,CASSLDGFGEAFF,TGTGCCAGCAGTTTGGATGGATTTGGTGAAGCTTTCTTT
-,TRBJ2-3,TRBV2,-,CASSEAGTRTDTQYF,TGTGCCAGCAGTGAAGCCGGTACACGCACAGATACGCAGTATTTT
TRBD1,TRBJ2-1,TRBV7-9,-,CASSLANKATGVNNEQFF,TGTGCCAGCAGCTTAGCCAATAAGGCGACAGGGGTAAACAATGAGCAGTTCTTC
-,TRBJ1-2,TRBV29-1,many,CSVGGTARHGYTF,TGCAGCGTAGGAGGGACCGCTAGGCATGGCTACACCTTC
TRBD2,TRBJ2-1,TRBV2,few,CASSEAGLAGRTNEQFF,TGTGCCAGCAGTGAAGCGGGACTAGCGGGGCGAACCAATGAGCAGTTCTTC
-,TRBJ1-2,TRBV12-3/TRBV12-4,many,CASSGPGRLTAGYTF,TGTGCCAGCAGTGGTCCGGGACGGCTGACCGCTGGCTACACCTTC
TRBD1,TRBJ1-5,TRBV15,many,CATSPGQTGNQPQHF,TGTGCCACCAGCCCGGGACAGACGGGCAATCAGCCCCAGCATTTT
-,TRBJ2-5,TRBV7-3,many,CASSRGPGVETQYF,TGTGCCAGCAGCAGAGGGCCGGGGGTGGAGACCCAGTACTTC
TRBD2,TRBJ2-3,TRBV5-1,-,CASSFGGGRTDTQYF,TGCGCCAGCAGCTTCGGGGGGGGAAGGACAGATACGCAGTATTTT
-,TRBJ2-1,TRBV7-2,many,CASSSTSGYYNEQFF,TGTGCCAGCAGCTCGACTAGTGGGTACTACAATGAGCAGTTCTTC
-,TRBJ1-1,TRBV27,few,CASSSPPYKNTEAFF,TGTGCCAGCAGTTCACCACCTTATAAGAACACTGAAGCTTTCTTT
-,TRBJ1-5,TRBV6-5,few,CASSYSDSQPQHF,TGTGCCAGCAGTTACTCGGATTCTCAGCCCCAGCATTTT
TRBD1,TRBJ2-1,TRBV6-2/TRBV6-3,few,CASSYSISPEIGTGAGNEQFF,TGTGCCAGCAGTTACTCGATATCGCCAGAAATCGGGACAGGGGCTGGGAATGAGCAGTTCTTC